This entry lists 15 T cell receptor beta chains sequenced from one sample in a study of CD8+CD57+ T cells in acquired aplastic anemia. All patients picked for sequencing had shown, by flow cytometry, an expansion of CD8+CD57+ cells. Genomic DNA acted as the template from which TCR beta VDJ combination and CDR3 sequence profiling were carried out. One entry per CDR3 protein results from TCRdb running MiXCR on the reads. There are some 200,000 distinct CDR3 sequences in the sample; less than 75% occur only once, and roughly three fifths lies in the top ten. Sequenced input: sorted CD4+, CD8+, or CD8+CD57+ T cells (not recorded which) from PBMCs. The receptors derive from a human donor with aplastic anemia.

This rearrangement joins TRBV19 to TRBJ2-3; 8 bases align to TRBD1. V lost 4 bases, J lost 0 bases, and 9 bases stayed unmatched. Germline V gene lookup returns CDR1 LNHDA and CDR2 SQIVND (reference sequence). The CDR3 length is 17 residues. CDR3 sequence: CASSTGTGTPSTDTQYF. DNA for the CDR3: TGTGCCAGTAGTACCGGGACAGGAACCCCAAGCACAGATACGCAGTATTTT.

The CDR3 here is CASSLKAGGQYEQFF. In DNA form, the CDR3 reads TGTGCCAGCAGCTTAAAGGCGGGGGGGCAGTATGAGCAGTTCTTC. This chain joins TRBV7-2 and TRBJ2-1, with 9 bases fitting TRBD2. Germline values: CDR1 SGHTA, CDR2 FQGNSA. Trimming took 2 bases from V and 8 from J; bases not matched to a gene: 7. The CDR3 has 15 amino acids.

The CDR3 DNA follows: TGCGCCAGCGGACAGGGGAGCTCCTACGAGCAGTACTTC. It yields the protein CASGQGSSYEQYF. The genes are TRBV5-1 and TRBJ2-7; 9 bases agree with TRBD1. Looked up from germline, CDR1 is SGHRS and CDR2 is YFSETQ. The CDR3 has 13 residues. The junction had 2 bases not matched to a gene; V was cut back by 7 bases and J by 0 bases.

V usage is TRBV15 and J usage is TRBJ2-5; D is possibly TRBD1 or TRBD2 (7 bases each). CDR1 is LNHNV, CDR2 YYDKDF, per germline (reference sequence). The V end was cut by 5 bases, the J end by 4 bases, with 23 bases between. The CDR3 loop spans 17 amino acids. The CDR3 bases are TGTGCCACCAGCGGCGGGGGCCCAGGGGCAGGGGGAGAGACCCAGTACTTC. Protein sequence: CATSGGGPGAGGETQYF.

This clonotype was counted a single time. This chain uses TRBV29-1 with TRBJ1-5; weak D call: TRBD1 (5 bases). V dropped 6 bases and J dropped 2 bases, with 14 bases sitting between them. The CDR3 runs to 14 residues. Germline CDR1 is SQVTM and CDR2 is ANQGSEA. CDR3 bases: TGCAGCGTCAAGGGGCCCGGGCGCAATCAGCCCCAGCATTTT. It translates to CSVKGPGRNQPQHF. Combining the CDR3 with reference TRBV29-1 and TRBJ1-5 gives the whole variable domain SAVISQKPSRDICQRGTSLTIQCQVDSQVTMMFWYRQQPGQSLTLIATANQGSEATYESGFVIDKFPISRPNLTFSTLTVSNMSPEDSSIYLCSVKGPGRNQPQHFGDGTRLSIL.

V usage is TRBV9 and J usage is TRBJ1-4; a possible D gene is TRBD1 (6 bases). The CDR3 has 14 amino acids. V was cut by 4 bases and J by 8 bases, with 15 bases left in between. From germline, CDR1 is SGDLS and CDR2 YYNGEE. This chain's CDR3 is CASSIGVQGEKLFF. CDR3 coding DNA: TGTGCCAGCAGCATCGGCGTTCAGGGGGAAAAACTGTTTTTT.

The chain has TRBV10-3 and TRBJ2-7; no clear D. The CDR3 extends over 14 amino acids. The germline V gene encodes CDR1 ENHRY and CDR2 SYGVKD. Trimming pared 10 bases from V and 6 bases from J, leaving 22 bases between. CDR3 residues: CASRSGWPNPEQYF. DNA of the CDR3: TGTGCCAGCAGAAGTGGATGGCCAAACCCCGAGCAGTACTTC.

This clonotype was counted a few times. This chain connects TRBV7-9 to TRBJ2-1, with 11 bases aligning to TRBD2. Germline CDR1 is SEHNR and CDR2 is FQNEAQ (reference sequence). V shed 5 bases and J 4 bases; nucleotides not matched to a gene: 1. This CDR3 has 14 amino acids. The CDR3 region is CASSRTSGYNEQFF. DNA for the CDR3: TGTGCCAGCAGCCGGACTAGCGGGTACAATGAGCAGTTCTTC.

On this clonotype itself: One end of the junction fails to match germline, which may point to a read error. The CDR3 sequence: CASSPGQYSEQFF. As DNA, the CDR3 is TGTGCTAGCAGCCCGGGACAGTACAGTGAGCAGTTCTTC. The genes are TRBV7-9 and TRBJ2-1; 7 positions match TRBD1. CDR1 is SEHNR and CDR2 is FQNEAQ in the germline V gene (reference sequence). CDR3 length: 13 residues.

The CDR3 DNA reads TGCGCCAGCAGCTTGGTGGGCGGGCCCGAGCAGTACTTC. Its protein is CASSLVGGPEQYF. The chain couples TRBV5-1 to TRBJ2-7, with D maybe TRBD2 (5 bases). The germline gives CDR1 SGHRS, CDR2 YFSETQ. The CDR3 is 13 amino acids. Trimming removed 0 bases at V and 6 bases at J, with 10 bases between.

This chain connects TRBV5-1 to TRBJ2-1; D might be TRBD1 or TRBD2, each matching 5 bases. Trimming removed 2 bases from V and 0 bases from J, with 12 bases in between. The V gene's germline CDR1 is SGHRS and CDR2 YFSETQ. The CDR3 consists of 16 residues. CDR3 amino acids: CASSFVAGSSYNEQFF. CDR3 in DNA: TGCGCCAGCAGCTTCGTTGCAGGGAGCTCCTACAATGAGCAGTTCTTC.

The V and J genes are TRBV7-2 and TRBJ2-5; D is unresolved. This CDR3 contains 14 residues. Trimming stripped 5 bases from V and 4 bases from J, with 14 bases between. CDR1 and CDR2 from the germline V gene are SGHTA and FQGNSA. CDR3 amino acids: CASSPSQPSETQYF. The DNA for the CDR3 is TGTGCCAGCAGCCCAAGCCAACCGTCAGAGACCCAGTACTTC.

This clonotype was seen only a few times. The V and J genes are TRBV7-2 and TRBJ2-5; 12 bases are a match to TRBD2. The germline gives CDR1 SGHTA, CDR2 FQGNSA. Trimming took 4 bases from V and 0 from J; bases not matched to a gene: 0. The CDR3 runs to 15 residues. The CDR3 sequence: CASSWTSGDQETQYF. CDR3 in DNA: TGTGCCAGCAGCTGGACTAGCGGGGACCAAGAGACCCAGTACTTC.

This chain joins TRBV10-3 and TRBJ1-4; D might be TRBD1 (6 bases). The CDR3 consists of 14 residues. From germline, CDR1 is ENHRY and CDR2 SYGVKD. Between the trimmed V and J ends, which lost 0 bases and 7 bases, there was a span of 9 bases. DNA for the CDR3: TGTGCCATCAGTGAGTCACAGGGCCCTGAAAAACTGTTTTTT. Amino acids: CAISESQGPEKLFF.

The chain couples TRBV5-1 to TRBJ2-7; 7 nucleotides align to TRBD1. CDR1 and CDR2 (germline): SGHRS, YFSETQ. This CDR3 has 16 residues. The junction had 8 bases not matched to a gene; V was cut back by 2 bases and J by 0 bases. The CDR3 sequence: CASSFAMTGSSYEQYF. The CDR3 DNA reads TGCGCCAGCAGCTTCGCCATGACAGGGAGCTCCTACGAGCAGTACTTC.